This T cell receptor (beta chain) was found in a study of Ad26.COV2.S vaccination and SARS-CoV-2 variants. Study overall: Donor had been placed in the Ad26.COV2.S arm of the COV1001 trial. Ad26.COV2.S given intramuscularly, once or twice 56 days apart.

The repertoire was sequenced with immunoSEQ multiplex PCR; TCRdb's copy has only in-frame clones and lacks some. The data show a few hundred thousand clones, around 90% seen once. Points on this clone: Its specificity is not known.

Germline CDR1 and CDR2: SGHRS and YFSETQ. The CDR3 is 15 residues long. Trimming cost V 0 bases and J 0 bases, with 10 bases left between them. Study-level points and caveats: Recipients of either vaccine or placebo displayed similar breadth of non-spike TCRs.

The treatment denotes: over 15 received Ad26.COV2.S at low or high dose, single or two shots; a few received placebo; per-sample allocation not given. The samples date from day 63 after the first vaccine or placebo injection. Boston provided a donor who was an adult aged 18-55 years. Here the sequenced sample was peripheral blood, taken in a trial of Ad26.COV2.S vaccine versus placebo. This receptor was identified in a person aged 18-65 years who received the Ad26.COV2.S COVID-19 vaccine or a placebo. The genes are TRBV5-1 and TRBJ2-7; D perhaps matches TRBD2 (7 bases). CDR3 bases: TGCGCCAGCAGCTTGGCGGGGGGCAACTCCTACGAGCAGTACTTC. It codes for CASSLAGGNSYEQYF.